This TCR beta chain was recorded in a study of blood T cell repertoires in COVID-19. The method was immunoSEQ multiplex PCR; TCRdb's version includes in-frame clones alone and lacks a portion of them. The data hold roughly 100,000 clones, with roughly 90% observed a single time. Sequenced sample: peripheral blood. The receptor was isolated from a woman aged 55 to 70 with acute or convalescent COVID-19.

As DNA, the CDR3 is TGTGCCATCCAGACAAGACAAGAGACCCAGTACTTC. This translates into CAIQTRQETQYF. V gene TRBV2 combines with J gene TRBJ2-5; D remains unclear. The germline V and J ends were trimmed by 10 bases and 2 bases, with 11 bases remaining between them. The CDR3 length is 12 residues. In germline, CDR1 is SNHLY, CDR2 FYNNEI.